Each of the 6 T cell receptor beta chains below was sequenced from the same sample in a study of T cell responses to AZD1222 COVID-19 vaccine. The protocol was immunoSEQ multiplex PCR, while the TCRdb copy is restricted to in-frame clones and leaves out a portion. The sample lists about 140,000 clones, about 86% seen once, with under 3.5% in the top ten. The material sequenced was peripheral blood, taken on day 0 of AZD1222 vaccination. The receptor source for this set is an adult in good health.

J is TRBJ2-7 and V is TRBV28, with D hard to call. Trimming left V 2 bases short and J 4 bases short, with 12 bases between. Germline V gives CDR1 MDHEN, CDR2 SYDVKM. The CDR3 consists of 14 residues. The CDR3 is CASSLQRRKYEQYF. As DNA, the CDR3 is TGTGCCAGCAGTTTACAGAGGAGAAAATACGAGCAGTACTTC.

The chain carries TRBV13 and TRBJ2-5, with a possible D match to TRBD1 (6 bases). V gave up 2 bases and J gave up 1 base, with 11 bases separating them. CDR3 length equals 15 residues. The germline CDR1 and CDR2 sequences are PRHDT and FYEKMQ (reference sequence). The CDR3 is CASSLQGQLQETQYF. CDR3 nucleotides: TGTGCCAGCAGCTTACAAGGACAGCTCCAAGAGACCCAGTACTTC.

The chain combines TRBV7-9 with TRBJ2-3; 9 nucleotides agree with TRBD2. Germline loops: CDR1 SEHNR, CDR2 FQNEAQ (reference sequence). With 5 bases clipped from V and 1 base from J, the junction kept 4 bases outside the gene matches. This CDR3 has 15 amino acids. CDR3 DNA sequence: TGTGCCAGCAGCCCGCGGGGGGGACGCACAGATACGCAGTATTTT. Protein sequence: CASSPRGGRTDTQYF. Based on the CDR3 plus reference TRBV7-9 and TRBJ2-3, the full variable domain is DTGVSQNPRHKITKRGQNVTFRCDPISEHNRLYWYRQTLGQGPEFLTYFQNEAQLEKSRLLSDRFSAERPKGSFSTLEIQRTEQGDSAMYLCASSPRGGRTDTQYFGPGTRLTVL.

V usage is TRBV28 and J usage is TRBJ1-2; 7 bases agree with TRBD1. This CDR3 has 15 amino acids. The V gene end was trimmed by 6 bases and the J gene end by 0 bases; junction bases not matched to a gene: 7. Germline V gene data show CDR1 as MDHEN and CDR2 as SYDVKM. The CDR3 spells CASSSGGGANYGYTF. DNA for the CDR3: TGTGCCAGCAGCTCAGGGGGGGGAGCTAACTATGGCTACACCTTC.

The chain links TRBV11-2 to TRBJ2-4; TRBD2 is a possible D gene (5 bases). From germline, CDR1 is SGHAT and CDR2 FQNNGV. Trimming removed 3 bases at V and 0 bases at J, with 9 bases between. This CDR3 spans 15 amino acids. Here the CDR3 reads CASSLLGLAKNIQYF. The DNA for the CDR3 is TGTGCCAGCAGCTTGTTAGGACTAGCCAAAAACATTCAGTACTTC.

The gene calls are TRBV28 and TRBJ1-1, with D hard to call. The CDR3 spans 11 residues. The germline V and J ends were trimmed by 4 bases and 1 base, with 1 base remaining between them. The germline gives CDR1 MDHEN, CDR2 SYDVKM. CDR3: CASSSNTEAFF. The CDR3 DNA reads TGTGCCAGCAGTTCGAACACTGAAGCTTTCTTT.